These T cell receptor beta chains were read from a single sample in a study of T cell changes during pregnancy in multiple sclerosis. Only in-frame clones appear in the TCRdb table, and some are missing; sequencing was by immunoSEQ multiplex PCR. This table has tens of thousands of clones, around 92% appearing once. The sample here was peripheral blood, taken after pregnancy. These receptor sequences come from a female donor with multiple sclerosis, enrolled in a pregnancy study. CDR3s include the opening cysteine and the closing phenylalanine or tryptophan. A D gene is named only where the DNA matches it firmly. The size of a clone is reported for some rows only, either as once, few or many, or as a class for expanded clones.

v_gene	j_gene	d_gene	abundance	CDR3nt	CDR3aa
TRBV5-1	TRBJ1-1	.	.	TGCGCCAGCAGCTTCTTTCAGGGTACAGTGTACACTGAAGCTTTCTTT	CASSFFQGTVYTEAFF
TRBV5-1	TRBJ2-1	.	.	TGCGCCAGCAGCGGAGACGGCGGAGGGAGCTCCTACAATGAGCAGTTCTTC	CASSGDGGGSSYNEQFF
TRBV5-4	TRBJ2-3	TRBD2	once	TGTGCCAGCAGCTCCGGGGGGAGCACAGATACGCAGTATTTT	CASSSGGSTDTQYF
TRBV9	TRBJ2-5	TRBD1	.	TGTGCCAGCAGCGAGGGACAGCTACAAGAGACCCAGTACTTC	CASSEGQLQETQYF
TRBV5-1	TRBJ1-2	.	.	TGCGCCAGCAGCTTACCCTCCGGGAGAGATGGCTACACCTTC	CASSLPSGRDGYTF
TRBV7-6	TRBJ2-3	TRBD2	.	TGTGCCAGCAGCTTAGCCCCGACTAGCGGGGGCAACACAGATACGCAGTATTTT	CASSLAPTSGGNTDTQYF
TRBV19	TRBJ1-2	.	.	TGTGCCAGTCCAACGGGTCGCGATGGCTACACCTTC	CASPTGRDGYTF
TRBV30	TRBJ1-1	.	.	TGTGCCTGGACCAATTCACCCGGCACTGAAGCTTTCTTT	CAWTNSPGTEAFF
TRBV9	TRBJ2-3	TRBD2	once	TGTGCCAGCAGCCGACTAGCGGTTGATACGCAGTATTTT	CASSRLAVDTQYF
TRBV30	TRBJ2-1	TRBD2	once	TGTGCCTGGAGTGTACTCGCGGGAGGCCGTGGTGAGCAGTTCTTC	CAWSVLAGGRGEQFF
TRBV7-9	TRBJ1-6	.	few	TGTGCCAGCAACATTGACACAGATAATTCACCCCTCCACTTT	CASNIDTDNSPLHF
TRBV28	TRBJ1-2	TRBD1	.	TGTGCCAGCAGTTTCACGGACAGGGCCAACTATGGCTACACCTTC	CASSFTDRANYGYTF
TRBV18	TRBJ1-1	.	.	TGTGCCAGCTCACCACAATATACTGAAGCTTTCTTT	CASSPQYTEAFF
TRBV2	TRBJ2-2	.	.	TGTGCCAGCACGCGGACGAACACCGGGGAGCTGTTTTTT	CASTRTNTGELFF
TRBV4-2	TRBJ1-5	.	once	TGTGCCAGCAGCCAAGATGCCGGTCAGCCCCAGCATTTT	CASSQDAGQPQHF
TRBV5-8	TRBJ2-2	TRBD2	.	TGTGCCAGCAGCTTTGGACTAGCGTTCGCCGGGGAGCTGTTTTTT	CASSFGLAFAGELFF
TRBV9	TRBJ2-3	TRBD2	.	TGTGCCAGCAGCGGACGCGGGGGGCGCACCACAGATACGCAGTATTTT	CASSGRGGRTTDTQYF
TRBV18	TRBJ1-2	.	.	TGTGCCAGCTCACCACGGTTTGAGAAGGCGGCGAACTATGGCTACACCTTC	CASSPRFEKAANYGYTF
TRBV18	TRBJ2-1	.	.	TGTGCCAGCTCACCACAACATGCGGGATCAGGAAAATACAATGAGCAGTTCTTC	CASSPQHAGSGKYNEQFF
TRBV7-9	TRBJ2-5	.	.	TGTGCCAGCAGCACGGGACTTCAAGAGACCCAGTACTTC	CASSTGLQETQYF
TRBV5-1	TRBJ2-2	TRBD1	once	TGCGCCAGCAGCATGACAGGGGGCACCGGGGAGCTGTTTTTT	CASSMTGGTGELFF
TRBV5-1	TRBJ1-1	.	.	TGCGCCAGCAGCTTGGAACAGACCATGAACACTGAAGCTTTCTTT	CASSLEQTMNTEAFF
TRBV30	TRBJ1-2	.	.	TGTGCCTGGAGTATACAGGGTCCCTATGGCTACACCTTC	CAWSIQGPYGYTF
TRBV19	TRBJ1-2	.	.	TGTGCCAGTAGTATAATGGAGGGAGACTATGGCTACACCTTC	CASSIMEGDYGYTF
TRBV28	TRBJ1-1	TRBD1	.	TGTGCCAGCAGTTCCGCCGCCGACAGGGGAGGAACTGAAGCTTTCTTT	CASSSAADRGGTEAFF
TRBV9	TRBJ1-1	.	once	TGTGCCAGCAGCGTAGACCCCTCCTCGGGTGCGGGGGGCGGCACTGAAGCTTTCTTT	CASSVDPSSGAGGGTEAFF
TRBV25-1	TRBJ1-5	.	.	TGTGCCAGCAGTGAATTATCCTCCAATCAGCCCCAGCATTTT	CASSELSSNQPQHF
TRBV10-3	TRBJ2-3	TRBD2	.	TGTGCCATCACCGAGGGACTAGCGGGGGGCACAGATACGCAGTATTTT	CAITEGLAGGTDTQYF
TRBV19	TRBJ2-1	TRBD2	.	TGTGCCAGTAGTACGGGACTAGCGGGGGCCAATGAGCAGTTCTTC	CASSTGLAGANEQFF
TRBV27	TRBJ2-7	.	.	TGTGCCAGCAGTTTATCAGGGGATTATTTTTACGAGCAGTACTTC	CASSLSGDYFYEQYF
TRBV10-3	TRBJ2-1	TRBD1	.	TGTGCCATCGAGGGACAGGGTTATGAGCAGTTCTTC	CAIEGQGYEQFF
TRBV6-1	TRBJ2-2	.	.	TGTGCCAGCAGTGAAGCGCGGGGTGTCATGGGGTCCGGGGAGCTGTTTTTT	CASSEARGVMGSGELFF
TRBV30	TRBJ2-5	TRBD2	.	TGTGCCTGGGGAGCACTAGCGGGGGGGCAAGGCACCCAGTACTTC	CAWGALAGGQGTQYF
TRBV10-3	TRBJ1-1	TRBD1	.	TGTGCCATCGCGGGGACAGGGGGCGTTGTGAACACTGAAGCTTTCTTT	CAIAGTGGVVNTEAFF
TRBV5-1	TRBJ1-3	TRBD1	.	TGCGCCAGCAGCTTGACGGGACAGAGCTCTGGAAACACCATATATTTT	CASSLTGQSSGNTIYF
TRBV2	TRBJ1-1	.	.	TGTGCCAGCAGTGAAAGGGGCACTGAAGCTTTCTTT	CASSERGTEAFF
TRBV6-4	TRBJ2-6	TRBD1	.	TGTGCCAGCACTGACGGGACAGGGGCCCACTCTGGGGCCAACGTCCTGACTTTC	CASTDGTGAHSGANVLTF
TRBV5-4	TRBJ1-5	.	.	TGTGCCAGCAGCTTGGAACCGGGTCGTCCCCAGCATTTT	CASSLEPGRPQHF
TRBV7-2	TRBJ2-2	.	.	TGTGCCAGCAGCTTAGTGGGCTATCCAACCGGGGAGCTGTTTTTT	CASSLVGYPTGELFF
TRBV10-1	TRBJ1-1	.	.	TGCGCCAGCATTATAACGAGGGGGACATTGAACACTGAAGCTTTCTTT	CASIITRGTLNTEAFF
TRBV14	TRBJ1-1	.	.	TGTGCCAGCAGCCAAAAAAGCCGAGTTCTTAGGGGAACTGAAGCTTTCTTT	CASSQKSRVLRGTEAFF